This TCR beta chain is from a study of T-cell memory formation after mild COVID-19. Whole-study context: TCR clusters were mostly confined to one donor each.

UMIs and sample barcodes were carried by the TCR alpha and TCR beta cDNA libraries that 5'RACE produced using constant-segment primers. TCRdb reprocessed the 5' RACE reads via MiXCR and lists one record per CDR3 protein. The table lists approximately 450,000 distinct CDR3 sequences, about 20% of them singletons. The CDR3 spans 14 residues. Germline V CDR1 and CDR2: SNHLY, FYNNEI. Trimming removed 5 bases at V and 1 base at J, with 11 bases between. V is TRBV2 and J is TRBJ1-1; D not resolved. The sample consisted of PBMCs or a T cell subset sorted from them (not recorded which). This TCR derives from an adult woman who had mild COVID-19 (a few samples of this study predate the infection). Cell type and time point are not known. The DNA of the CDR3 is TGTGCCAGCAGTCTGGAACCGCGGAACACTGAAGCTTTCTTT. As protein: CASSLEPRNTEAFF.